These 27 T cell receptor beta chains were all obtained from the same sample, sequenced in a study of OX40 agonist ivuxolimab in advanced cancers. Only in-frame clones appear in the TCRdb table, and some are missing; sequencing was by immunoSEQ multiplex PCR. The sample has 9,000 to 13,000 clones; around four fifths are singletons. Sequencing was performed on CD4+ or CD8+ T cells sorted from blood, taken in a trial of the OX40 agonist ivuxolimab. The source is an adult with an advanced solid tumor such as melanoma, head and neck, liver or kidney cancer.

The chain uses TRBV28 and TRBJ1-5, with 7 bases that match TRBD1. The CDR3 is made up of 16 amino acids. V lost 7 bases, J lost 2 bases, and 11 bases stayed unmatched. The germline V gene has CDR1 MDHEN and CDR2 SYDVKM. In DNA form, the CDR3 reads TGTGCCAGCAACCCAAGACAGGGTTTTGGCAATCAGCCCCAGCATTTT. It specifies CASNPRQGFGNQPQHF.

The CDR3 coding sequence is TGTGCCAGCAGTTCCGGACTAGCGGATTACAATGAGCAGTTCTTC. Translating gives CASSSGLADYNEQFF. This sequence joins TRBV27 and TRBJ2-1; 10 nucleotides align to TRBD2. The trim removed 4 bases at V and 4 bases at J, leaving 4 bases unmatched. The CDR3 extends over 15 amino acids. Germline loops: CDR1 MNHEY, CDR2 SMNVEV (reference sequence).

The CDR3 bases are TGTGCCAGCAGCCCCTTCCCACTAGCGGGAGTCAATGAGCAGTTCTTC. Its protein is CASSPFPLAGVNEQFF. This sequence joins TRBV7-3 and TRBJ2-1, with 11 positions matching TRBD2. The CDR3 is 16 residues long. Germline lookup yields CDR1 SGHTA and CDR2 FQGTGA. With V trimmed by 5 bases and J by 6 bases, 9 bases remained unmatched. Full variable domain (rest looked up from reference TRBV7-3 and TRBJ2-1): GAGVSQTPSNKVTEKGKYVELRCDPISGHTALYWYRQSLGQGPEFLIYFQGTGAADDSGLPNDRFFAVRPEGSVSTLKIQRTERGDSAVYLCASSPFPLAGVNEQFFGPGTRLTVL.

This clone was found a few times. V gene TRBV19 combines with J gene TRBJ2-7, with D hard to call. Germline V gives CDR1 LNHDA, CDR2 SQIVND (reference sequence). V dropped 7 bases and J dropped 5 bases, with 9 bases sitting between them. The CDR3 length is 11 residues. In DNA form, the CDR3 reads TGTGCCAGTATTAGTAGCCACGAGCAGTACTTC. Protein product: CASISSHEQYF.

CDR3 nucleotide sequence: TGTGCCAGTAGTCTCACGAGCGGGACCTACGAGCAGTACTTC. This translates into CASSLTSGTYEQYF. The chain employs TRBV19 and TRBJ2-7, with 7 bases that match TRBD2. Germline V lookup: CDR1 LNHDA, CDR2 SQIVND (reference sequence). V gave up 5 bases and J gave up 2 bases; unmatched junction bases: 6. This CDR3 region has 14 residues. Complete variable domain (other parts from reference TRBV19 and TRBJ2-7): DGGITQSPKYLFRKEGQNVTLSCEQNLNHDAMYWYRQDPGQGLRLIYYSQIVNDFQKGDIAEGYSVSREKKESFPLTVTSAQKNPTAFYLCASSLTSGTYEQYFGPGTRLTVT.

The chain employs TRBV4-2 and TRBJ2-7, with TRBD2 identical over 8 bases. CDR3 length: 16 amino acids. Germline trimming cut 1 base from V and 5 bases from J; bases unmatched to any gene: 10. Germline assignment: CDR1 LGHNA and CDR2 YNFKEQ. CDR3 nucleotides: TGTGCCAGCAGCCAAGTTCAACGGGAGGGCCTCCACGAGCAGTACTTC. It encodes CASSQVQREGLHEQYF.

J is TRBJ2-7 and V is TRBV6-4; 14 positions agree with TRBD2. The CDR3 extends over 16 amino acids. Unmatched junction bases numbered 2, after V lost 4 bases and J lost 0 bases. Germline CDR1 is MRHNA and CDR2 is SNTAGT. The CDR3 bases are TGTGCCAGCAGTGCGACTAGCGGGGGGGGCTCCTACGAGCAGTACTTC. Translation gives CASSATSGGGSYEQYF.

Comments on this clone: One end of the junction fails to match germline, which may point to a read error. The V gene is TRBV10-1, the J gene TRBJ2-5, with D possibly being TRBD1 (6 bases). CDR1 and CDR2 (germline): WNHNN, SYGVQD (reference sequence). CDR3 length equals 14 residues. The CDR3 sequence is CASSQSGGRKTQYF. In DNA form, the CDR3 reads TGCGCCAGCAGTCAGTCTGGGGGCCGGAAGACCCAGTACTTC.

The chain recombines TRBV7-9 with TRBJ2-5, with TRBD1 matching over 7 bases. Trimming took 8 bases from V and 5 from J; bases not matched to a gene: 5. In germline, CDR1 is SEHNR, CDR2 FQNEAQ (reference sequence). CDR3 size: 12 residues. The CDR3 loop reads CASRTGDETQYF. For the CDR3, the DNA is TGTGCCAGCCGTACAGGGGACGAGACCCAGTACTTC.

The CDR3 loop reads CASSTRDHYEQYF. The CDR3 DNA reads TGTGCCAGCAGCACCCGGGACCACTACGAGCAGTACTTC. The chain has TRBV7-9 and TRBJ2-7; TRBD1 or TRBD2 may be the D gene (5 bases each). This CDR3 is 13 amino acids long. Per the germline V gene, CDR1 is SEHNR and CDR2 is FQNEAQ (reference sequence). V lost 5 bases to trimming and J lost 3 bases, with 11 bases between them. The variable domain in full, with the rest retrieved from reference TRBV7-9 and TRBJ2-7, is DTGVSQNPRHKITKRGQNVTFRCDPISEHNRLYWYRQTLGQGPEFLTYFQNEAQLEKSRLLSDRFSAERPKGSFSTLEIQRTEQGDSAMYLCASSTRDHYEQYFGPGTRLTVT.

The gene calls are TRBV6-4 and TRBJ2-3, with D unresolved. This CDR3 is 14 amino acids long. The germline V gene encodes CDR1 MRHNA and CDR2 SNTAGT. Trimming took off 0 bases at V and 2 bases at J, with 6 bases between the two ends. The CDR3 protein is CASSDSGNTDTQYF. In DNA, the CDR3 is TGTGCCAGCAGTGACTCAGGAAACACAGATACGCAGTATTTT.

The chain recombines TRBV15 with TRBJ2-1; 11 nucleotides align to TRBD1. Germline lookup yields CDR1 LNHNV and CDR2 YYDKDF (reference sequence). This CDR3 is built from 16 residues. The V and J ends lost 4 bases and 8 bases, in that order; junction bases with no gene match: 10. The CDR3 region is CATSKISDRGQDEQFF. The CDR3 region has the DNA TGTGCCACCAGCAAAATTTCGGACAGGGGGCAGGATGAGCAGTTCTTC.

J is TRBJ1-5 and V is TRBV19, with D unresolved. This CDR3 has 15 amino acids. V was trimmed by 1 base and J by 6 bases, leaving 13 bases between them. Germline values: CDR1 LNHDA, CDR2 SQIVND (reference sequence). DNA of the CDR3: TGTGCCAGTAGTATAGTGACGGGGTTGGGTCAGCCCCAGCATTTT. Protein sequence: CASSIVTGLGQPQHF.

The chain has TRBV5-4 and TRBJ2-7, with 7 bases identical to TRBD2. This CDR3 region has 13 residues. Germline assignment: CDR1 SGHNT and CDR2 YYREEE (reference sequence). Trimming at V came to 4 bases and at J to 3 bases, leaving 4 bases not matched to a gene. In nucleotides, the CDR3 is TGTGCCAGCAGCCGGGACTATCACTACGAGCAGTACTTC. It is translated as CASSRDYHYEQYF.

The gene calls are TRBV30 and TRBJ2-2; unclear D gene. In germline, CDR1 is GTSNPN, CDR2 SVGIG (reference sequence). The CDR3 runs to 13 residues. Trimming stripped 3 bases from V and 3 bases from J, with 8 bases between. This CDR3 reads CAWSYKYTGELFF. CDR3 nucleotide sequence: TGTGCCTGGAGCTACAAGTACACCGGGGAGCTGTTTTTT.

The chain couples TRBV29-1 to TRBJ2-4, with a tentative D call TRBD1 (6 bases). CDR1 and CDR2 (germline): SQVTM, ANQGSEA. Between the trimmed V and J ends, which lost 2 bases and 3 bases, there was a span of 11 bases. The CDR3 contains 14 residues. This CDR3 is CSVESRDNKNIQYF. The CDR3 coding sequence is TGCAGCGTTGAAAGCCGGGACAACAAAAACATTCAGTACTTC.

The chain couples TRBV27 to TRBJ2-1, with no clear D. Germline CDR1 and CDR2: MNHEY and SMNVEV (reference sequence). The CDR3 is made up of 14 amino acids. V lost 2 bases and J lost 0, with 5 bases in between. The CDR3 nucleotides are TGTGCCAGCAGTTTAGGCAACTCCTACAATGAGCAGTTCTTC. This sequence encodes CASSLGNSYNEQFF.

V usage is TRBV27 and J usage is TRBJ1-5; D remains ambiguous. Looked up from germline, CDR1 is MNHEY and CDR2 is SMNVEV (reference sequence). With 3 bases removed from V and 5 bases from J, the gap between germline ends came to 8 bases. CDR3 size: 13 residues. CDR3 bases: TGTGCCAGCAGTTTTGCGGGAGATCAGCCCCAGCATTTT. Protein sequence: CASSFAGDQPQHF.

CDR3: CASSQSPFSASHSNEQFF. CDR3 DNA sequence: TGCGCCAGCAGCCAAAGCCCCTTCTCGGCTAGCCACTCCAATGAGCAGTTCTTC. V usage is TRBV4-3 and J usage is TRBJ2-1, with D possibly TRBD2 on 5 matching bases. V lost 2 bases and J lost 6, with 23 bases in between. CDR1 is LGHNA and CDR2 is YSLEER in the germline V gene. This CDR3 is built from 18 residues.

The rearrangement links TRBV27 to TRBJ2-1, with D tentatively TRBD1 (5 bases). This CDR3 has 14 residues. With 4 bases removed from V and 10 bases from J, the gap between germline ends came to 17 bases. CDR1 is MNHEY and CDR2 is SMNVEV in the germline V gene (reference sequence). The CDR3 DNA is TGTGCCAGCAGTTCATGGGGCAGGAACGGCGAGCAGTTCTTC. The encoded protein is CASSSWGRNGEQFF.

V gene TRBV19 combines with J gene TRBJ2-2, with 10 bases aligning to TRBD2. V was clipped by 3 bases and J by 8 bases; unmatched bases: 6. Germline CDR1 is LNHDA and CDR2 is SQIVND (reference sequence). The CDR3 is made up of 15 amino acids. The CDR3, as DNA: TGTGCCAGTAGTATTGGGCCTAGCGGGGGTGGGGAGCTGTTTTTT. The encoded protein is CASSIGPSGGGELFF. The variable domain in full, with the rest retrieved from reference TRBV19 and TRBJ2-2, is DGGITQSPKYLFRKEGQNVTLSCEQNLNHDAMYWYRQDPGQGLRLIYYSQIVNDFQKGDIAEGYSVSREKKESFPLTVTSAQKNPTAFYLCASSIGPSGGGELFFGEGSRLTVL.

In its sample, this clone was seen once. The junction shows a germline mismatch at one end, possibly a read error. V is TRBV13 and J is TRBJ2-3; 12 bases match TRBD2. The length of the CDR3 is 17 residues. Germline CDR1 is PRHDT and CDR2 is FYEKMQ (reference sequence). In nucleotides, the CDR3 is TGTGCCAGCAGCCTAGGGACTAGCGGGTTTAGCACAGATACGCAGTATTTT. It encodes CASSLGTSGFSTDTQYF.

The gene calls are TRBV10-3 and TRBJ1-1; D gene uncertain. The CDR3 is made up of 13 amino acids. CDR1 and CDR2 (germline): ENHRY, SYGVKD. The germline V and J ends were trimmed by 6 bases and 1 base, with 9 bases remaining between them. The chain's CDR3 is CAISAQENTEAFF. CDR3 DNA: TGTGCCATCAGCGCTCAGGAGAACACTGAAGCTTTCTTT.

The V gene is TRBV27, the J gene TRBJ1-5; D might be TRBD1 (6 bases). CDR1 is MNHEY and CDR2 is SMNVEV in the germline V gene (reference sequence). The V and J ends lost 1 base and 5 bases respectively, with 12 bases between them. The CDR3 runs 15 residues. The CDR3 loop reads CASSLLRGVDQPQHF. In nucleotides, the CDR3 is TGTGCCAGCAGTTTATTGAGGGGGGTGGATCAGCCCCAGCATTTT.

V gene TRBV19 combines with J gene TRBJ2-3, with D unresolved. Per germline, CDR1 LNHDA and CDR2 SQIVND (reference sequence). The CDR3 totals 15 residues. V was cut by 6 bases and J by 4 bases, with 17 bases left in between. The DNA of the CDR3 is TGTGCCAGTAGGGACGAGGCCTCCGGGCCAGATACGCAGTATTTT. Translation gives CASRDEASGPDTQYF. Using reference TRBV19 and TRBJ2-3 for the parts outside the CDR3, the full variable domain is DGGITQSPKYLFRKEGQNVTLSCEQNLNHDAMYWYRQDPGQGLRLIYYSQIVNDFQKGDIAEGYSVSREKKESFPLTVTSAQKNPTAFYLCASRDEASGPDTQYFGPGTRLTVL.

In its sample, this clone was seen once. The chain couples TRBV29-1 to TRBJ2-2, with TRBD2 matching 9 bases. There are 16 residues in the CDR3. V lost 0 bases to trimming and J lost 2 bases; unmatched junction nucleotides: 4. CDR1 and CDR2 (germline): SQVTM, ANQGSEA. DNA of the CDR3: TGCAGCGTTGAAGATCTTAGCGGGGGCAACACCGGGGAGCTGTTTTTT. This codes for CSVEDLSGGNTGELFF.

This clone has a handful of counts. The CDR3 region has the DNA TGTGCCAGCAGCGTAGCGCTAGCGAACAATGAGCAGTTCTTC. This gives the protein CASSVALANNEQFF. The gene calls are TRBV9 and TRBJ2-1; TRBD2 is a possible D gene (6 bases). Germline assignment: CDR1 SGDLS and CDR2 YYNGEE. The ends were cut back, 0 bases at V and 5 bases at J, with 9 bases in the middle. The CDR3 length is 14 residues.